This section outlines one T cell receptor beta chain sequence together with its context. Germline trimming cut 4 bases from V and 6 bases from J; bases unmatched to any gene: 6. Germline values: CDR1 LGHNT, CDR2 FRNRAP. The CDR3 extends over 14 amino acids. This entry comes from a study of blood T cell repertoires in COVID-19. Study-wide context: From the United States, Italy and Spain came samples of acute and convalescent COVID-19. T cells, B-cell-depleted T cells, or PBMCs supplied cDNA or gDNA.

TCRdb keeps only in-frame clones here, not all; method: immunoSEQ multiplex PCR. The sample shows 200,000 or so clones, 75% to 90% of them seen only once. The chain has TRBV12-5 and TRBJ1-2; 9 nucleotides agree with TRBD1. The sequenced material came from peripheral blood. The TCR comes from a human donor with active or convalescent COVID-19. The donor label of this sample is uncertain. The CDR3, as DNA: TGTGCTAGTGGTTCTCCGGACAGGGGCCATGGCTACACCTTC. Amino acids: CASGSPDRGHGYTF.